The T cell receptor beta chain described here comes from a study of blood T cell repertoires in COVID-19. This CDR3 contains 14 residues. In germline, CDR1 is SGHRS, CDR2 YFSETQ. V lost 4 bases, J lost 13 bases, and 10 bases stayed unmatched. Authors' data handling: Amplification from reference gene primers served as the basis for estimated nucleated cell counts. TCRdb's table, derived via immunoSEQ multiplex PCR, lists solely in-frame clones and lacks some. V and J calls and clone size are copied from that table; D and trimming were computed from the DNA. The sample has 180,000 or so clones; 88% are singletons.

This TCR derives from a man aged 18-30 years with active or convalescent COVID-19. The sequenced sample was peripheral blood. J is TRBJ2-1 and V is TRBV5-1, with TRBD1 identical over 11 bases. CDR3 in DNA: TGCGCCAGCAGCGGGGGACAGGGGGACTCAATACAGTTCTTC. Its protein is CASSGGQGDSIQFF.